This TCR beta chain was captured in a study of blood T cell repertoires in COVID-19. Trimming removed 2 bases from V and 2 bases from J; junction bases left unmatched: 0. Germline-derived CDR1 and CDR2 are MNHEY and SVGEGT. The CDR3 consists of 14 residues. The data were produced by immunoSEQ multiplex PCR, yet TCRdb's version contains in-frame clones alone and is incomplete. The top ten clones hold around 1.6% of a sample with about 210,000 clones, less than 90% of them seen once. This TCR came from a man aged 65-85 years with acute or convalescent COVID-19. What was sequenced was peripheral blood. The chain uses TRBV6-2 or TRBV6-3 and TRBJ2-5; TRBD1 matches at 9 bases. The CDR3 is CASSYGQGQETQYF. The CDR3 region has the DNA TGTGCCAGCAGTTACGGACAGGGGCAAGAGACCCAGTACTTC.